This TCR beta chain was profiled in a study of blood T cell repertoires in COVID-19. At the level of the study: Acute-phase and convalescent COVID-19 samples originated in the United States, Italy and Spain. In each case, the material was cDNA or gDNA derived from T cells, B-cell-depleted T cells, or PBMCs.

The authors' processing: Scientists estimated how many nucleated cells there were by amplifying reference gene primers. The protocol was immunoSEQ multiplex PCR, while the TCRdb copy is restricted to in-frame clones and leaves out a portion. Clone size and the V and J calls come from that table; the DNA yielded D and trimming. The sample carries a few hundred thousand clones, around 90% recorded once. Trimming cost V 0 bases and J 9 bases, with 15 bases left between them. CDR3 size: 15 residues. CDR1 and CDR2 (germline): LNHNV, YYDKDF (reference sequence). The TCR comes from a man aged 18 to 29 with active or convalescent COVID-19. Sequenced: peripheral blood. The chain combines TRBV15 with TRBJ2-1; tentatively, D is TRBD2 (7 bases). The CDR3 nucleotides are TGTGCCACCAGCAGAGATAGGAGGGGGGGCGGTGAGCAGTTCTTC. Translated: CATSRDRRGGGEQFF.